A selection of T cell receptor beta chains follows, all from one sample in a study of OX40 agonist ivuxolimab in advanced cancers. Clones were sequenced by immunoSEQ multiplex PCR, and TCRdb holds only the in-frame ones, with some missing. Found here are some 86,000 clones, roughly 94% of them singletons; the top ten hold over 9%. The material was CD4+ or CD8+ T cells sorted from blood, obtained in a trial of the OX40 agonist ivuxolimab. The receptors originated from an adult with an advanced solid tumor such as melanoma, head and neck, liver or kidney cancer. Both conserved end residues are part of each CDR3. The D gene is left open where the match is weak. Where a row states a size, it is once, few, many or the class of an expanded clone; other rows omit it.

size	D	V	J	length	CDR3	DNA
once	.	TRBV25-1	TRBJ1-3	17	CASSEWEESREGDTIYF	TGTGCCAGCAGTGAATGGGAGGAGAGCCGAGAAGGGGACACCATATATTTT
.	TRBD2	TRBV5-6	TRBJ2-1	15	CASRDTSGRYNEQFF	TGTGCCAGCAGAGACACTAGCGGGAGGTACAATGAGCAGTTCTTC
.	.	TRBV19	TRBJ2-3	13	CASATVSTDTQYF	TGTGCCAGTGCGACCGTTAGCACAGATACGCAGTATTTT
.	.	TRBV6-1	TRBJ1-1	12	CASSDGATEAFF	TGTGCCAGCAGTGATGGGGCCACTGAAGCTTTCTTT
.	TRBD1	TRBV27	TRBJ2-3	16	CASRNQGQGRGDTQYF	TGTGCCAGCCGGAACCAAGGACAGGGAAGAGGAGATACGCAGTATTTT
.	.	TRBV11-2	TRBJ2-7	12	CASSTNHPEQYF	TGTGCCAGCAGCACAAATCACCCTGAGCAGTACTTC
.	.	TRBV29-1	TRBJ2-7	14	CSVLGQAFSYEQYF	TGCAGCGTTCTGGGTCAGGCCTTTTCCTACGAGCAGTACTTC
once	TRBD1	TRBV6-5	TRBJ1-4	15	CASSSWTGENEKLFF	TGTGCCAGCAGTTCCTGGACAGGGGAGAACGAAAAACTGTTTTTT
.	TRBD1	TRBV9	TRBJ1-1	13	CASTGQGGTEAFF	TGTGCCAGCACAGGACAGGGGGGCACTGAAGCTTTCTTT
once	.	TRBV5-1	TRBJ2-2	20	CASSLNTGRLDIGNTGELFF	TGCGCCAGCAGCCTTAATACCGGACGGCTGGATATTGGGAACACCGGGGAGCTGTTTTTT
.	TRBD2	TRBV5-1	TRBJ2-7	15	CASSFLAGGPREQYF	TGCGCCAGCAGCTTCTTAGCGGGAGGGCCGCGAGAGCAGTACTTC
.	.	TRBV15	TRBJ2-7	15	CATSRARGQPYEQYF	TGTGCCACCAGCAGAGCGCGGGGACAGCCATACGAGCAGTACTTC
.	TRBD2	TRBV4-1	TRBJ2-3	17	CASSQDYGGRGADTQYF	TGCGCCAGCAGCCAAGATTACGGCGGGAGGGGCGCAGATACGCAGTATTTT
.	.	TRBV11-3	TRBJ1-3	17	CASSTNTGYRSGNTIYF	TGTGCCAGCAGCACGAACACAGGGTACCGTTCTGGAAACACCATATATTTT
.	.	TRBV21-1	TRBJ1-2	14	CASSTRTGDYGYTF	TGTGCCAGCAGCACTAGGACAGGGGACTATGGCTACACCTTC
.	TRBD1	TRBV27	TRBJ2-7	15	CASTPSGTGSNEQYF	TGTGCCAGTACACCATCCGGGACAGGTTCTAACGAGCAGTACTTC
.	TRBD1	TRBV19	TRBJ2-7	12	CATSQGQYEQYF	TGTGCCACTTCACAGGGGCAGTACGAGCAGTACTTC
.	.	TRBV27	TRBJ2-1	13	CATGQRGAPEQFF	TGTGCCACCGGCCAGAGGGGGGCTCCTGAGCAGTTCTTC
.	.	TRBV5-1	TRBJ2-7	13	CASSLGKGYEQYF	TGCGCCAGCAGCTTGGGAAAGGGATACGAGCAGTACTTC
.	.	TRBV19	TRBJ2-7	14	CASRTTAESYEQYF	TGTGCCAGCCGGACGACAGCGGAATCCTACGAGCAGTACTTC
.	TRBD2	TRBV6-1	TRBJ2-7	14	CASSDLAVQYEQYF	TGTGCCAGCAGTGATCTAGCGGTGCAGTACGAGCAGTACTTC